Following are 9 T cell receptor beta chains from one sample sequenced in a study of T cells after yellow fever vaccination. TCRdb reprocessed the 5' RACE reads with MiXCR, giving one entry per CDR3 protein. The sample lists approximately 32,000 distinct CDR3 sequences, 4.4% seen once, with 40% to 55% in the top ten. Here the sequenced sample was CD8+ T cells sorted from PBMCs, taken 5 days after the yellow fever booster vaccination. These receptors were collected from a man aged 30-40 years who received the YFV17D yellow fever vaccine.

This clonotype was recorded at least ten times. This chain links TRBV20-1 with TRBJ1-5; 9 nucleotides line up with TRBD1. The V segment lost 6 bases and the J segment 2 bases; nucleotides outside the gene matches: 5. Germline V gives CDR1 DFQATT, CDR2 SNEGSKA (reference sequence). The CDR3 contains 14 residues. The CDR3 DNA follows: TGCAGTGCCTTGGACAGGGGAGGCAATCAGCCCCAGCATTTT. It codes for CSALDRGGNQPQHF.

This clonotype was counted many times. This sequence joins TRBV7-6 and TRBJ2-7; D is uncertain. Trimming removed 1 base at V and 3 bases at J, with 4 bases between. Germline V gives CDR1 SGHVS, CDR2 FNYEAQ. This CDR3 comprises 12 residues. Here the CDR3 reads CASSLVGYEQYF. The CDR3 DNA sequence: TGTGCCAGCAGCTTAGTCGGCTACGAGCAGTACTTC.

The chain employs TRBV23-1 and TRBJ2-1, with 8 bases identical to TRBD2. TRBV23-1 is identified as an open reading frame with a role that is uncertain. This CDR3 contains 15 residues. With 0 bases clipped from V and 8 bases from J, the junction kept 6 bases outside the gene matches. The CDR3 sequence is CASSQSGTRCHEQFF. CDR3 in DNA: TGCGCCAGCAGTCAATCGGGGACTAGATGTCATGAGCAGTTCTTC.

This clonotype showed up just a few times. The chain joins TRBV30 to TRBJ1-2; tentative D call: TRBD1 (6 bases). The germline V gene encodes CDR1 GTSNPN and CDR2 SVGIG (reference sequence). The CDR3 runs 13 residues. Trimming took off 5 bases at V and 4 bases at J, with 14 bases between the two ends. The CDR3 sequence is CAWGDRRSYGYTF. CDR3 in DNA: TGTGCCTGGGGCGACAGGCGGAGCTATGGCTACACCTTC.

There are many counts of this clonotype. V is TRBV7-9 and J is TRBJ2-2; D may be TRBD2 (6 bases). CDR1 is SEHNR and CDR2 is FQNEAQ in the germline V gene (reference sequence). The V gene lost 5 bases and the J gene lost 1 base, with 8 bases spanning the gap. CDR3 size: 14 residues. As DNA, the CDR3 is TGTGCCAGCAGCAATAGCGGGAACACCGGGGAGCTGTTTTTT. Its translation is CASSNSGNTGELFF.

The chain uses TRBV7-9 and TRBJ2-3; 9 nucleotides match TRBD1. There are 15 residues in the CDR3. V shed 1 base, J shed 4 bases, and the junction held 3 bases outside the gene matches. Germline values: CDR1 SEHNR, CDR2 FQNEAQ (reference sequence). CDR3 residues: CASSLVGQGADTQYF. Written as DNA, the CDR3 is TGTGCCAGCAGCTTAGTGGGACAGGGAGCAGATACGCAGTATTTT.

This clonotype was seen many times. An end of the junction does not agree with germline; a read error may underlie this. The genes are TRBV28 and TRBJ2-7, with a weak D call TRBD1 (6 bases). This CDR3 is 12 amino acids long. Looked up from germline, CDR1 is MDHEN and CDR2 is SYDVKM. CDR3 sequence reads: CASIGQSYEQCF. CDR3 nucleotides: TGTGCCAGCATCGGACAGAGCTACGAGCAGTGCTTC.

Points on this clonotype: With a much larger clone just one base away, this may be a read error. The V gene is TRBV11-2, the J gene TRBJ2-5; D is unclear. CDR3 length: 13 residues. The germline gives CDR1 SGHAT, CDR2 FQNNGV. As DNA, the CDR3 is TGTGCCAGTCGGCCGGTGTACCATGAGACCCAGTACTTC. Encoded protein: CASRPVYHETQYF.

Details on this clonotype: Just one base apart from a much larger clone, this may be a read error. The V call is TRBV7-9, the J call TRBJ2-7, with a weak D call TRBD2 (5 bases). The CDR3 spans 13 residues. Germline V gene lookup returns CDR1 SEHNR and CDR2 FQNEAQ (reference sequence). In DNA, the CDR3 is TGTGCCAGCGGCTTAGCGCTCTCCGCCGAGCAGTACTTC. Residues: CASGLALSAEQYF.